The clone carrying this T cell receptor beta chain was counted ten times or more. V was pared by 1 base and J by 8 bases, with 13 bases of the junction left unmatched. Germline CDR1 reads LGHDT; CDR2 reads YNNKEL (reference sequence). This CDR3 region has 16 residues. Uncontrolled infection, other autoimmune disease, pregnancy or lactation excluded patients. This sample was included in a study of T cells in Graves' hyperthyroidism and ophthalmopathy. Amplification of TCR beta CDR3 regions was performed using RNA transcripts as template. The HTBI primer set served for first-round RT-PCR of the TCR CDR3. MiXCR was run by TCRdb on the multiplex PCR reads, yielding one entry per CDR3 protein. The table includes about 420,000 distinct CDR3 sequences, approximately 14% detected once.

Material for sequencing was blood. V and J are TRBV3-1 and TRBJ1-2, with 7 bases matching TRBD1. This sequence originates from a woman in her late teens or twenties with Graves' hyperthyroidism. Written as DNA, the CDR3 is TGTGCCAGCAGCCAAGTACGACTCGGACAGGTATACGGCTACACCTTC. Translating gives CASSQVRLGQVYGYTF.